These 22 T cell receptor beta chains were sequenced from one sample in a study of blood T cell repertoires in COVID-19. Here immunoSEQ multiplex PCR was the method, and the copy in TCRdb shows in-frame clones only, minus some. The sample holds over 200,000 clones, around 88% seen once. The sample consisted of PBMCs or T cells enriched from blood (not recorded which). The receptors originated from a woman in her thirties or forties with acute COVID-19.

Note on this clone: Other DNA sequences within the sample encode an identical CDR3. The rearrangement uses TRBV20-1 and TRBJ1-5; tentative D call: TRBD1 (5 bases). The germline gives CDR1 DFQATT, CDR2 SNEGSKA (reference sequence). The V end lost 6 bases, the J end lost 6 bases, and 9 bases lay between the germline ends. The CDR3 loop spans 11 amino acids. The CDR3 reads CSAGGGQPQHF. CDR3 in DNA: TGCAGTGCGGGGGGAGGTCAGCCCCAGCATTTT.

The chain couples TRBV5-1 to TRBJ2-5, with D maybe TRBD2 (5 bases). The ends were cut back, 0 bases at V and 1 base at J, with 7 bases in the middle. Looked up from germline, CDR1 is SGHRS and CDR2 is YFSETQ. The CDR3 length is 14 residues. CDR3 in DNA: TGCGCCAGCAGCTTGGGAGCGGCCCAAGAGACCCAGTACTTC. The encoded protein is CASSLGAAQETQYF.

The rearrangement joins TRBV9 to TRBJ2-5; 10 nucleotides line up with TRBD1. The CDR3 length is 16 residues. The ends lost 5 bases at V and 5 bases at J; junction bases unmatched: 12. In germline, CDR1 is SGDLS, CDR2 YYNGEE. In DNA form, the CDR3 reads TGTGCCAGCAGTCCTCGGGACAGGGGTTTAAGGGAGACCCAGTACTTC. Its translation is CASSPRDRGLRETQYF.

This clone was counted once. The J gene is TRBJ2-5, the V gene TRBV6-2 or TRBV6-3; D gene unclear. Germline CDR1 is MNHEY and CDR2 is SVGEGT. V was clipped by 2 bases and J by 1 base, with 8 bases between them. This CDR3 has 14 amino acids. CDR3 region: CASSYGTSQETQYF. In DNA, the CDR3 is TGTGCCAGCAGTTACGGTACCAGCCAAGAGACCCAGTACTTC.

The V and J genes are TRBV11-2 and TRBJ1-6; D remains unclear. The CDR3 runs to 14 residues. The V end was cut by 1 base, the J end by 8 bases, with 9 bases between. The V gene's germline CDR1 is SGHAT and CDR2 FQNNGV. CDR3 nucleotide sequence: TGTGCCAGCAGCTTAGGCGTCGATCATTCACCCCTCCACTTT. Translated: CASSLGVDHSPLHF.

The chain recombines TRBV4-3 with TRBJ2-3; 7 bases map to TRBD2. The germline CDR1 and CDR2 sequences are LGHNA and YSLEER. The CDR3 extends over 15 amino acids. V dropped 2 bases and J dropped 1; count of bases not matched to a gene: 3. CDR3 DNA sequence: TGCGCCAGCAGCCAATGGGGAGGGGGCACAGATACGCAGTATTTT. Amino acids: CASSQWGGGTDTQYF.

This sequence joins TRBV7-2 and TRBJ2-4; maybe TRBD2 (5 bases). There are 17 residues in the CDR3. Germline-derived CDR1 and CDR2 are SGHTA and FQGNSA. V lost 2 bases, J lost 1 base, and 15 bases lay in between. CDR3 in DNA: TGTGCCAGCAGCTTAAATTCCGCTCTAGCTGCCAAAAACATTCAGTACTTC. Amino acid sequence: CASSLNSALAAKNIQYF.

The chain couples TRBV19 to TRBJ1-4; 7 nucleotides line up with TRBD1. Germline V gene sequence: CDR1 LNHDA, CDR2 SQIVND (reference sequence). Trimming at V came to 6 bases and at J to 5 bases, leaving 6 bases not matched to a gene. There are 14 residues in the CDR3. The CDR3 region is CASSRQGQNEKLFF. The CDR3 bases are TGTGCCAGTAGCAGACAGGGCCAAAATGAAAAACTGTTTTTT.

This clone was counted once. The genes are TRBV5-1 and TRBJ2-2; D might be TRBD1 (5 bases). V was clipped by 1 base and J by 6 bases, with 10 bases between them. The germline V gene has CDR1 SGHRS and CDR2 YFSETQ. The CDR3 is 14 residues long. CDR3 DNA: TGCGCCAGCAGCTTGACAGGTAGCTCCGGGGAGCTGTTTTTT. Amino acids: CASSLTGSSGELFF.

V gene TRBV7-2 combines with J gene TRBJ2-2; 7 nucleotides line up with TRBD1. Trimming removed 5 bases from V and 4 bases from J; junction bases left unmatched: 4. The CDR3 has 14 residues. The germline CDR1 and CDR2 sequences are SGHTA and FQGNSA. CDR3 DNA sequence: TGTGCCAGCAGCCAGACAGGGTTCACCGGGGAGCTGTTTTTT. Amino acid sequence: CASSQTGFTGELFF.

The rearrangement links TRBV7-2 to TRBJ2-2; 10 bases agree with TRBD2. V lost 8 bases, J lost 5 bases, and 5 bases stayed unmatched. The CDR3 spans 14 residues. The germline gives CDR1 SGHTA, CDR2 FQGNSA. The CDR3 sequence is CASSRLAGTGELFF. CDR3 coding DNA: TGTGCCAGCTCCCGACTAGCGGGTACCGGGGAGCTGTTTTTT.

This sequence joins TRBV7-8 and TRBJ2-1, with 10 bases lining up with TRBD2. CDR1 is SGHVS, CDR2 FQNEAQ, per germline. The V gene end was trimmed by 1 base and the J gene end by 6 bases; junction bases not matched to a gene: 6. The CDR3 extends over 16 amino acids. In DNA, the CDR3 is TGTGCCAGCAGCTTAGAGCGGGAGGGCCTCTCCAATGAGCAGTTCTTC. Encoded protein: CASSLEREGLSNEQFF.

The rearrangement links TRBV21-1 to TRBJ1-6; whether TRBD1, the table's D call, matches the DNA was not checked. TRBV21-1 corresponds to a pseudogene. This CDR3 has 19 amino acids. In DNA, the CDR3 is TGTGCCAGCAGCAAATTGGGACAGGGGACATTCACCTATAATTCACCCCTCCACTTT. This translates into CASSKLGQGTFTYNSPLHF.

The chain uses TRBV3-1 (or the pseudogene TRBV3-2) and TRBJ1-1; D ambiguous. The V and J ends lost 4 bases and 2 bases respectively, with 14 bases between them. There are 15 residues in the CDR3. Per the germline V gene, CDR1 is LGHDT and CDR2 is YNNKEL (reference sequence). The chain's CDR3 is CASSRNGDSNTEAFF. CDR3 coding DNA: TGTGCCAGCAGCCGAAATGGAGACTCCAACACTGAAGCTTTCTTT.

In this sample, this clone turned up a few times. This chain connects TRBV6-2 or TRBV6-3 to TRBJ1-1; 9 bases align to TRBD1. The V segment lost 6 bases and the J segment 5 bases; nucleotides outside the gene matches: 7. The CDR3 runs 14 residues. Germline CDR1 and CDR2: MNHEY and SVGEGT. CDR3 in DNA: TGTGCCAGCAGCCTCGACAGGGGGAGGACTGAAGCTTTCTTT. Residues: CASSLDRGRTEAFF.

The chain carries TRBV5-1 and TRBJ1-3; D is undetermined. Germline V lookup: CDR1 SGHRS, CDR2 YFSETQ. This CDR3 has 18 amino acids. The germline V and J ends were trimmed by 1 base and 2 bases, with 19 bases remaining between them. CDR3 sequence (DNA): TGCGCCAGCAGCTTGCAGGTGACGAGTACTTGGCCTGGAAACACCATATATTTT. This codes for CASSLQVTSTWPGNTIYF.

This clone has a single count. This chain connects TRBV24-1 to TRBJ2-1; TRBD2 agrees at 12 bases. Germline CDR1 and CDR2: KGHDR and SFDVKD. The V gene end was trimmed by 4 bases and the J gene end by 4 bases; junction bases not matched to a gene: 4. The CDR3 loop spans 16 amino acids. CDR3 amino acids: CATSEPGLAGYNEQFF. CDR3 nucleotide sequence: TGTGCCACCAGTGAGCCAGGACTAGCGGGATACAATGAGCAGTTCTTC.

The V call is TRBV18, the J call TRBJ2-1, with 10 positions matching TRBD2. The germline V gene has CDR1 KGHSH and CDR2 LQKENI. J was trimmed by 8 bases and V by 2 bases; bases with no gene match: 0. The CDR3 consists of 13 residues. This chain's CDR3 is CASSPGTSDEQFF. For the CDR3, the DNA is TGTGCCAGCTCACCAGGGACTAGCGATGAGCAGTTCTTC. Using reference TRBV18 and TRBJ2-1 for the parts outside the CDR3, the full variable domain is NAGVMQNPRHLVRRRGQEARLRCSPMKGHSHVYWYRQLPEEGLKFMVYLQKENIIDESGMPKERFSAEFPKEGPSILRIQQVVRGDSAAYFCASSPGTSDEQFFGPGTRLTVL.

The chain couples TRBV24-1 to TRBJ1-2; TRBD1 aligns across 8 bases. The V and J ends lost 3 bases and 0 bases, in that order; junction bases with no gene match: 5. In germline, CDR1 is KGHDR, CDR2 SFDVKD. This CDR3 spans 16 amino acids. CDR3 bases: TGTGCCACCAGTGATCGAAACAGGGGGACTAACTATGGCTACACCTTC. Translating it yields CATSDRNRGTNYGYTF.

This chain connects TRBV13 to TRBJ2-1; 7 bases line up with TRBD2. Germline CDR1 and CDR2: PRHDT and FYEKMQ (reference sequence). After removal of 5 bases from V and 6 bases from J, the junction contained 13 bases not matched to a gene. The CDR3 covers 16 residues. The CDR3 spells CASSPRTSVLPNEQFF. In DNA form, the CDR3 reads TGTGCCAGCAGCCCCCGAACTAGCGTCTTGCCCAATGAGCAGTTCTTC.

This clone was recorded a few times. For the CDR3, the DNA is TGTGCCAGCAGCTTAGCAGGGGGCAGCGCAGATACGCAGTATTTT. Amino acid sequence: CASSLAGGSADTQYF. J is TRBJ2-3 and V is TRBV7-9; 7 bases are shared with TRBD1. CDR1 and CDR2 from the germline V gene are SEHNR and FQNEAQ (reference sequence). The ends lost 0 bases at V and 4 bases at J; junction bases unmatched: 4. The CDR3 runs 15 residues. Complete variable domain (other parts from reference TRBV7-9 and TRBJ2-3): DTGVSQNPRHKITKRGQNVTFRCDPISEHNRLYWYRQTLGQGPEFLTYFQNEAQLEKSRLLSDRFSAERPKGSFSTLEIQRTEQGDSAMYLCASSLAGGSADTQYFGPGTRLTVL.

The rearrangement links TRBV25-1 to TRBJ1-5; D possibly corresponds to TRBD1 (5 bases). The CDR3 covers 14 residues. Trimming shortened V by 6 bases and J by 3 bases, and 12 bases separated the two germline ends. Looked up from germline, CDR1 is MGHDK and CDR2 is SYGVNS. The CDR3 bases are TGTGCCAGCAGCGCCTCAGGGCTCAATCAGCCCCAGCATTTT. This encodes CASSASGLNQPQHF.